Given below is one T cell receptor (beta chain) in context. Its antigen is still unknown. The patients all showed relapse after autologous stem cell transplantation, while their brentuximab vedotin exposure varied. The patients, who had relapsed/refractory classical Hodgkin lymphoma, achieved best responses of complete response, partial response or progressive disease. This sample is part of a study of PD-1 blockade in classical Hodgkin lymphoma. Study overall: Treatment was intravenous nivolumab, 3 mg/kg every 2 weeks, until progression. Points from the study as a whole: Unlike CD8+ TCR diversity, which did not rise significantly by C4D1, CD4+ TCR diversity did. Exclusion covered patients beginning nivolumab under 1 year post-ASCT.

This CDR3 spans 19 amino acids. V lost 4 bases and J lost 0; bases outside the gene matches: 15. Germline-derived CDR1 and CDR2 are SGDLS and YYNGEE. Repertoires were generated with immunoSEQ multiplex PCR, while TCRdb's copy carries only in-frame clones and drops some. The table lists approximately 99,000 clones, 81% of them singletons. The clonotype comes from a human donor with classical Hodgkin lymphoma. The sequenced sample was peripheral blood mononuclear cells (PBMCs), obtained before the second cycle of nivolumab. The chain is built from TRBV9 and TRBJ2-1; 8 bases map to TRBD2. The CDR3 DNA reads as TGTGCCAGCAGCCTGACCATTAGCGGGACGGGGAACTCCTACAATGAGCAGTTCTTC. Translating it yields CASSLTISGTGNSYNEQFF.